The entry below describes one T cell receptor (beta chain). Graft material was processed, releasing intraepithelial and lamina propria lymphocytes. J gave up 6 bases and V 2 bases, and 6 bases lay outside the gene matches. The CDR3 has 15 amino acids. Germline V gene lookup returns CDR1 LGHNA and CDR2 YSLEER. Here immunoSEQ multiplex PCR was the method, and the copy in TCRdb shows in-frame clones only, minus some. Of 20,000 or so clones in the sample, roughly 70% are singletons; the top ten hold 8%. This sample is drawn from a study of graft-versus-host responses after intestinal transplantation. The wider study: Recipients had multivisceral, liver-intestinal, or isolated intestinal transplants.

V gene TRBV4-3 combines with J gene TRBJ1-2; 10 bases map to TRBD1. This TCR derives from a human patient who received an intestinal transplant, so some T cells may come from the graft donor. Sequencing used ileum tissue, obtained about 3 weeks after intestinal transplant. The CDR3 DNA follows: TGCGCCAGCAGCCAAACCTGGACAGGGGGGGATGGCTACACCTTC. Translation gives CASSQTWTGGDGYTF.